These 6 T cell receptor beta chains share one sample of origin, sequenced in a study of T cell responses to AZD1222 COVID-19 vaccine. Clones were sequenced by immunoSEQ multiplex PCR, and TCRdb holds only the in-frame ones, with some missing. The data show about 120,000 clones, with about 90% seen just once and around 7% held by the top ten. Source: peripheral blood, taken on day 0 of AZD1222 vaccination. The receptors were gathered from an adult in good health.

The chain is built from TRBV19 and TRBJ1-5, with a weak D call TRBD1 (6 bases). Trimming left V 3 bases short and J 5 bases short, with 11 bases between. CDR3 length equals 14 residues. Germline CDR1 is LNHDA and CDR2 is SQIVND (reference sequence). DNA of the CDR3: TGTGCCAGTAGTATGCAGGGGATCCATCAGCCCCAGCATTTT. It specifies CASSMQGIHQPQHF.

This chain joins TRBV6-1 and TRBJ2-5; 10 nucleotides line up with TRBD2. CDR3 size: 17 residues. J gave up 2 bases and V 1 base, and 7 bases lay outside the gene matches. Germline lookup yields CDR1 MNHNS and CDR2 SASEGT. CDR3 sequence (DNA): TGTGCCAGCAGTGAAGGTCTAGCGGGAGTTATACAAGAGACCCAGTACTTC. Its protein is CASSEGLAGVIQETQYF.

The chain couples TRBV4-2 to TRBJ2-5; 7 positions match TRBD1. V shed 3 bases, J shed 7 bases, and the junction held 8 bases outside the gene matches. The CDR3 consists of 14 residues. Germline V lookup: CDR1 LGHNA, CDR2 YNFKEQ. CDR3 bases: TGTGCCAGCAGCCAGGAGACAGGGCAGGGGACCCAGTACTTC. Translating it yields CASSQETGQGTQYF.

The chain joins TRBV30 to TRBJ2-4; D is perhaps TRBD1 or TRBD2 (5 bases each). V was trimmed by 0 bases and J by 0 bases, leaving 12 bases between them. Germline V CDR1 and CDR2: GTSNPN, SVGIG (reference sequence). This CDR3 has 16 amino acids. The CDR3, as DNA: TGTGCCTGGAGTGTACGAGGGGTCCTAGCCAAAAACATTCAGTACTTC. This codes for CAWSVRGVLAKNIQYF.

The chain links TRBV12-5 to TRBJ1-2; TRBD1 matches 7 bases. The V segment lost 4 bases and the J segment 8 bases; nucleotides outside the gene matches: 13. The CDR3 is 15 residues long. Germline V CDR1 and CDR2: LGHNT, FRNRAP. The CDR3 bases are TGTGCTAGTGGTTCCCCCCGACAGGGAAGGAGCGGCTACACCTTC. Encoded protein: CASGSPRQGRSGYTF.

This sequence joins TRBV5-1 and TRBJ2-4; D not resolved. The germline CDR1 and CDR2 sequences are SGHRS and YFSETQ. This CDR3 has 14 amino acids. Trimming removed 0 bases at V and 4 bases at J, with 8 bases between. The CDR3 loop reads CASSLDWEKNIQYF. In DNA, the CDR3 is TGCGCCAGCAGCTTGGACTGGGAAAAAAACATTCAGTACTTC.